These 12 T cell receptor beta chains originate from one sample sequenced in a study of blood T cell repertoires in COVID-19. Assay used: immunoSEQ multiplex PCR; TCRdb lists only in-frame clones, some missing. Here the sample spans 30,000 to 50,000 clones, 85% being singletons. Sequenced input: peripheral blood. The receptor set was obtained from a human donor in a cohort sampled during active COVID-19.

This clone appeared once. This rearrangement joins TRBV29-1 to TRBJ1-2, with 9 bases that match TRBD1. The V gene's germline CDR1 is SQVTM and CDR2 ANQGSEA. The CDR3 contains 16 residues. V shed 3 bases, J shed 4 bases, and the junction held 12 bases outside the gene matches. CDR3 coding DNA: TGCAGCGTTGATCATCACAGGGGGCAGAAAGGCTATGGCTACACCTTC. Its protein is CSVDHHRGQKGYGYTF. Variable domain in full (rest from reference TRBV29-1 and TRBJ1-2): SAVISQKPSRDICQRGTSLTIQCQVDSQVTMMFWYRQQPGQSLTLIATANQGSEATYESGFVIDKFPISRPNLTFSTLTVSNMSPEDSSIYLCSVDHHRGQKGYGYTFGSGTRLTVV.

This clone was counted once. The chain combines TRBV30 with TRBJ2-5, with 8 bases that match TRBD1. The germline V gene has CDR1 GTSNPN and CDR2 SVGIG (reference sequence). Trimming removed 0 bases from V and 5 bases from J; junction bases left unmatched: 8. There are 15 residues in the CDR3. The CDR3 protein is CAWSVSRGLGETQYF. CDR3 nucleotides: TGTGCCTGGAGTGTTTCCAGGGGGCTAGGGGAGACCCAGTACTTC.

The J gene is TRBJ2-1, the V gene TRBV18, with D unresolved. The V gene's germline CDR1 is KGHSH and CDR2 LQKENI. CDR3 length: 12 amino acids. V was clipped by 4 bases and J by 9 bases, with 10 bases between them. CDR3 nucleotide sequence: TGTGCCAGCTCACTCAAGCGAAGTGAGCAGTTCTTC. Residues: CASSLKRSEQFF.

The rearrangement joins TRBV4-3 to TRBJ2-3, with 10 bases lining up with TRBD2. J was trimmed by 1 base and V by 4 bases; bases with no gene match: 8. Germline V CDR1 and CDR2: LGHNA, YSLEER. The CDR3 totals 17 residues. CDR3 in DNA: TGCGCCAGCAGCCCCTCCCCTAGCGGGAGCGGCACAGATACGCAGTATTTT. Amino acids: CASSPSPSGSGTDTQYF.

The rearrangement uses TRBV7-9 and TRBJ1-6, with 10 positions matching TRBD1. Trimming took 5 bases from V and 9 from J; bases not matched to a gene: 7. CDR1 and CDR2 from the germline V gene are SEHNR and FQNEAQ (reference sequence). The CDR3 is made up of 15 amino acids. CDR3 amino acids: CASSNSGTGVSPLHF. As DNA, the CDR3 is TGTGCCAGCAGCAATTCCGGGACAGGGGTTTCACCCCTCCACTTT.

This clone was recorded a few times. The CDR3 DNA follows: TGTGCCAGCAGTCAGGGATTACCCTACGAGCAGTACTTC. As protein: CASSQGLPYEQYF. The J gene is TRBJ2-7, the V gene TRBV12-3 or TRBV12-4; D perhaps matches TRBD1 (5 bases). This CDR3 comprises 13 residues. Trimming removed 5 bases at V and 2 bases at J, with 10 bases between.

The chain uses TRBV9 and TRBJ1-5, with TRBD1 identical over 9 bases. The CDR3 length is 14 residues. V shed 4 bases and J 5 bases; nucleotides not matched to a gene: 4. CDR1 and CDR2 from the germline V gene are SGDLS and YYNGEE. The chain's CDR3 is CASSWGQGDQPQHF. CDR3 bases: TGTGCCAGCAGCTGGGGACAGGGTGATCAGCCCCAGCATTTT.

The CDR3 nucleotides read TGTGCCAGCAGCGTAACTAGCGTCGCTTCAGATACGCAGTATTTT. Translation gives CASSVTSVASDTQYF. The chain uses TRBV9 and TRBJ2-3, with 7 bases lining up with TRBD2. This CDR3 has 15 residues. Looked up from germline, CDR1 is SGDLS and CDR2 is YYNGEE. Trimming at V came to 1 base and at J to 4 bases, leaving 6 bases not matched to a gene.

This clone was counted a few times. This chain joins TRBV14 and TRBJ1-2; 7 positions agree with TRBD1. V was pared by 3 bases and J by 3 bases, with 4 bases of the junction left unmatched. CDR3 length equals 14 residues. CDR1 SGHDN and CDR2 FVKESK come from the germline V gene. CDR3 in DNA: TGTGCCAGCAGCCATCGACAGGGCGACTATGGCTACACCTTC. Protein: CASSHRQGDYGYTF.

The chain's CDR3 is CAVKRELASYEQYF. The CDR3 DNA sequence: TGTGCCGTCAAGCGGGAGCTGGCCAGCTACGAGCAGTACTTC. The chain carries TRBV6-5 and TRBJ2-7, with TRBD2 matching over 8 bases. Trimming cost V 11 bases and J 3 bases; bases outside gene matches: 12. The CDR3 covers 14 residues. Germline CDR1 MNHEY, CDR2 SVGAGI.

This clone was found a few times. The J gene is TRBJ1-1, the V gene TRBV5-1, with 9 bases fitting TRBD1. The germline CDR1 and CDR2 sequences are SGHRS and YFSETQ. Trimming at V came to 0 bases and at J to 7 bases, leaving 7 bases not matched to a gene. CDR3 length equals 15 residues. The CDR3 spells CASSLATDRGDEAFF. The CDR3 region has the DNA TGCGCCAGCAGCTTGGCCACGGACAGGGGAGATGAAGCTTTCTTT.

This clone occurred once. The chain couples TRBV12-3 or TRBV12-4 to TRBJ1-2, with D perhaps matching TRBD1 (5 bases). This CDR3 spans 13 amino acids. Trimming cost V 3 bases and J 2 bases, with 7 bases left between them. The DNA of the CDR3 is TGTGCCAGCAGTTTGGGGCGGAACTATGGCTACACCTTC. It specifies CASSLGRNYGYTF.